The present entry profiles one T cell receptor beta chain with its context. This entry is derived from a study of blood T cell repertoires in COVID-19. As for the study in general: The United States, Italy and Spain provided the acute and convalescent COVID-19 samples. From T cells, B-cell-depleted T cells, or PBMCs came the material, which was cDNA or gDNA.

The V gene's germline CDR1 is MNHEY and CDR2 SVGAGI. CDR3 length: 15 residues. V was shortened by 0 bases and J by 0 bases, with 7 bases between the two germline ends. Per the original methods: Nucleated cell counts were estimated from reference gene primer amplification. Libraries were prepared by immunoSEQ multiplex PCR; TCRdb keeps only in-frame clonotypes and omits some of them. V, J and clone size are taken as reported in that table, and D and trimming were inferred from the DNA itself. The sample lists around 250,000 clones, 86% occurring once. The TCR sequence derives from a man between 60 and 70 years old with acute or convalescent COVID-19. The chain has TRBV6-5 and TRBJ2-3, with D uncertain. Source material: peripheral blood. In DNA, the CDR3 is TGTGCCAGCAGTTACTCTCTTCGGAGCACAGATACGCAGTATTTT. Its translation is CASSYSLRSTDTQYF.